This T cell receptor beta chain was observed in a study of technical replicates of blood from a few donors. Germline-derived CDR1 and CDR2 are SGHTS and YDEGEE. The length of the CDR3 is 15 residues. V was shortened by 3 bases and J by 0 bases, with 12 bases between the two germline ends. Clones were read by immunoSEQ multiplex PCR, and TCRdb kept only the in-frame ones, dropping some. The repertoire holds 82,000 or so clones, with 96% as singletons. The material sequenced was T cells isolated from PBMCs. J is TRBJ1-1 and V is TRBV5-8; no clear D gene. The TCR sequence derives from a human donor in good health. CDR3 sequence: CASSYQAFMNTEAFF. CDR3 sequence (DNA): TGTGCCAGCAGCTACCAAGCCTTTATGAACACTGAAGCTTTCTTT.